This record concerns one T cell receptor (beta chain) sequence. Sequencing was performed with immunoSEQ multiplex PCR; in TCRdb, only in-frame clones are kept and a portion is missing. The sample carries fewer than 250,000 clones, 84% recorded once. The entry originates in a study of blood T cell repertoires in COVID-19. The germline gives CDR1 SGHRS, CDR2 YFSETQ. Trimming left V 4 bases short and J 5 bases short, with 18 bases between. This CDR3 spans 15 amino acids. The chain links TRBV5-1 to TRBJ1-2; TRBD1 is a possible D gene (6 bases). Sequenced input: peripheral blood. This clonotype was sampled from a woman in her 70s with active or convalescent COVID-19. CDR3 in DNA: TGCGCCAGCAGCACCGGGGACATCCAAACATATGGCTACACCTTC. Encoded protein: CASSTGDIQTYGYTF.